This TCR beta chain was observed in a study of blood T cell repertoires in COVID-19. Study-wide background: The analysed material was cDNA or gDNA that came from T cells, B-cell-depleted T cells, or PBMCs.

Those enrolled, adults aged roughly 18 to 100 years, came from some 23 US areas. Allocation to cohorts depended on clinical history reported by the participants. The recovered donors of Cohort 3 showed two negative PCRs, clearance, or symptom resolution. Unmatched junction bases numbered 4, after V lost 6 bases and J lost 1 base. CDR1 and CDR2 from the germline V gene are LNHDA and SQIVND (reference sequence). This CDR3 region has 14 residues. This table comes from immunoSEQ multiplex PCR, and its TCRdb copy is limited to in-frame clones, with some not included. This table has roughly 260,000 clones, about 89% appearing once.

The sequencing input was PBMCs or T cells enriched from blood (not recorded which). The origin of this receptor is a woman between 18 and 30 years old who had recovered from COVID-19. The chain joins TRBV19 to TRBJ1-1; 8 bases line up with TRBD1. CDR3 region: CASRKTGANTEAFF. The CDR3 DNA is TGTGCCAGTAGGAAGACAGGGGCGAACACTGAAGCTTTCTTT.